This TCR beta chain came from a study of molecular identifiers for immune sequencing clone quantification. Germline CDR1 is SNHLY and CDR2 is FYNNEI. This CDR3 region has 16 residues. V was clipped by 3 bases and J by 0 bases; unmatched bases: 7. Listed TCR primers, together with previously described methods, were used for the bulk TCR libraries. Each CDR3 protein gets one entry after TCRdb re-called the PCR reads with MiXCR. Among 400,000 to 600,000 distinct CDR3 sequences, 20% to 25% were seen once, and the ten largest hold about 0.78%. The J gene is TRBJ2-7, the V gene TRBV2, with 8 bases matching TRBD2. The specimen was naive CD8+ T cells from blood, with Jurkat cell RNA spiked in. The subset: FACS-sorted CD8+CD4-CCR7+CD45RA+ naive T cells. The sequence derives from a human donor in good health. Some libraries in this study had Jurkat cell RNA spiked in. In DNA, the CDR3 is TGTGCCAGCAGTGACCTAGCGGGCGAGAGCTCCTACGAGCAGTACTTC. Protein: CASSDLAGESSYEQYF.